The entry that follows covers one TCR beta chain sequence. Its cognate antigen has yet to be identified. Per-base quality was not reported, and no clone a single base away is much larger than it. The TCR beta CDR3 regions were amplified from the RNA transcripts. For the first round of RT-PCR on the TCR CDR3, the HTBI primer set was used together with the Qiagen OneStep RT-PCR kit. Libraries were constructed in a second round of multiplex PCR, after which size selection and purification were carried out. Sequencing of the libraries was done on an Illumina HiSeq2000 using paired-end 100 bp reads. As for the authors' bioinformatics: Raw data were processed with SOAPnuke, discarding reads with adapters, uncalled bases, mean Phred below 15, or no exact constant-primer or identifier match. COPE v1.2.5 was used to merge high-quality paired reads, and clonotypes were defined as unique nucleotide sequences. MiTCR v1.1 was used to align the clonotypes against IMGT TRBV, TRBD and TRBJ reference segments. The analysis included only V-J combinations with a frequency above 0.0001, which together covered around 99% of the repertoires. The TCS score was defined as F50 (clonal expansion) divided by E x V (chaos), with BLOSUM62-based TCRdist calculated between CDR3 peptides within each V-J. Welch's t-statistics and random forest reduced around 520 V-J features to about 13, which were used in a naive Bayes classifier (R e1071). The Morisita-Horn index was used to measure how similar the thyroid and blood repertoires were. TCRdb reprocessed the public reads (quality trimming at Q25 with fastp, clone calling with MiXCR) and kept in-frame beta chains. Under each unique CDR3 protein, matching rows form one entry showing the most common genes and DNA. The V and J calls here are based on TCRdb, not the publication. The sample has approximately 700,000 distinct CDR3 sequences on record, approximately 42% of them singletons. Of the sample, approximately 6.8% is held by the ten largest clones.

The data were obtained in a study of T cells in Graves' hyperthyroidism and ophthalmopathy (dated by TCRdb to between 2018 and 2021). For the wider study: TCR V-J signatures able to tell the groups apart were searched for in a discovery cohort of 90 to 100 patients, of whom about 40 had Graves' ophthalmopathy and 57 had stable Graves' hyperthyroidism. Prospective prediction of ophthalmopathy was tested in an independent validation cohort of some 20 hyperthyroidism patients and around 16 patients who later progressed to ophthalmopathy. For training and testing, the 100 or so patients in the discovery cohort were randomly divided in a 7:3 ratio. In addition, the study compared T-cell repertoires in thyroid tissue and in blood from six Graves' hyperthyroidism patients. Once sampling was done, hyperthyroidism patients were given methimazole at a starting dose of 30 mg daily, whereas ophthalmopathy patients were given high-dose intravenous methylprednisolone. According to the paper, TCR Vbeta CDR3 sequencing was carried out on 120 to 150 peripheral blood samples, which came from approximately 41 ophthalmopathy, 80 or so hyperthyroidism and roughly 17 progressor patients.

The study at large found these results: In cross-validation, a model built on a 13 V-J signature told ophthalmopathy apart from stable hyperthyroidism with approximately 90% sensitivity and 81% to 82% specificity, and in testing the same model reached 80%/75%. During validation, the model predicted progression to ophthalmopathy a median of approximately 6.5 months ahead of onset, with roughly 65% sensitivity and roughly 75% specificity. Most expanded thyroid clonotypes (frequency above 0.001) were also found in blood, which suggests that blood repertoires may mirror thyroid immune responses. Sample size was not statistically predetermined, and blinding of investigators to group allocation was not performed.

Spanning cysteine to phenylalanine, the CDR3 consists of 14 amino acids. The CDR3 DNA has 42 bases and is translated from base 1. CDR1 and CDR2 are drawn from the germline V gene (reference sequence): DFQATT, SNEGSKA. V is pared back by 1 base and J by 5 bases, with 12 bases lying between the germline termini. Any patient with an uncontrolled infection, another autoimmune disease, pregnancy or lactation was excluded. Clinical symptoms, serum thyroxine and TRAb, thyroid ultrasound, and orbital computed tomography formed the basis for the diagnoses. Total RNA was extracted using Trizol reagent, and RNA quality was assessed on an Agilent 2100 Bioanalyzer.

The sample taken for sequencing was peripheral blood or thyroid tissue (not recorded which). The sequence was obtained from an adult man with Graves' disease, either hyperthyroidism or ophthalmopathy (not recorded which). The V and J genes are TRBV20-1 and TRBJ1-5; the D gene is not confidently resolved. The sequenced DNA is TGCAGTGCTAGAGGTCACGGCCTAGATCAGCCCCAGCATTTT. It specifies CSARGHGLDQPQHF.